This is a list of T cell receptor beta chains from one sample in a study of shared clonotypes between healthy human individuals. Clones were read by immunoSEQ multiplex PCR, and TCRdb kept only the in-frame ones, dropping some. The data hold some 790,000 clones, with around 70% observed a single time. Source material: memory CD4+ T cells sorted from blood. The receptors originated from a woman younger than 45 in good health. The CDR3 runs from the conserved cysteine through the conserved F or W. Fields, in order: D gene, J gene, V gene, clone size, CDR3 DNA, CDR3 protein. D genes are given only for firm matches. Rows may omit the clone size; those that give it use once, few, many or a size class.

TRBD2,TRBJ2-2,TRBV6-5,-,TGTGCCAGCAACCCTAGCGGGCCCAACACCGGGGAGCTGTTTTTT,CASNPSGPNTGELFF
TRBD1,TRBJ1-1,TRBV5-1,-,TGCGCCAGCAGCTTGGACAGGGGGCGTCTTGAAGCTTTCTTT,CASSLDRGRLEAFF
TRBD1,TRBJ2-7,TRBV27,-,TGTGCCAGCAGCCAGACGGGACAGGGCTTCTACGAGCAGTACTTC,CASSQTGQGFYEQYF
TRBD1,TRBJ2-2,TRBV6-4,-,TGTGCCAGCAGAAACAGGGGTGGCGCCGGGGAGCTGTTTTTT,CASRNRGGAGELFF
-,TRBJ1-5,TRBV19,-,TGTGCCAGTAGTGGGGCAACGTGGGGACAGCCCCAGCATTTT,CASSGATWGQPQHF
-,TRBJ1-1,TRBV7-3,-,TGTGCCAGCAGCTTGGGCAGGGTTACTGAAGCTTTCTTT,CASSLGRVTEAFF
-,TRBJ2-7,TRBV7-9,-,TGTGCCAGCGGCTCTCCACTTTTCTCTGGCAGGGAAGCCTACGAGCAGTACTTC,CASGSPLFSGREAYEQYF
-,TRBJ2-2,TRBV5-5,few,TGTGCCAGCAGCTCCAGGGGAGTAACCGGGGAGCTGTTTTTT,CASSSRGVTGELFF
-,TRBJ2-1,TRBV4-1,-,TGCGCCAGCAGCCTTGGGGGGGCAAGGGTCTCCTACAATGAGCAGTTCTTC,CASSLGGARVSYNEQFF
TRBD2,TRBJ2-5,TRBV2,-,TGTGCCAGCAGGGGGACTAGCGGGTCCCAAGAGACCCAGTACTTC,CASRGTSGSQETQYF
-,TRBJ1-2,TRBV4-1,-,TGCGCCAGCAGCCAAGAGCCGGGATCCTATGGCTACACCTTC,CASSQEPGSYGYTF
TRBD2,TRBJ2-7,TRBV30,few,TGTGCCTGGAGTGTTGGACTAGCGGGATATGGCGAGCAGTACTTC,CAWSVGLAGYGEQYF